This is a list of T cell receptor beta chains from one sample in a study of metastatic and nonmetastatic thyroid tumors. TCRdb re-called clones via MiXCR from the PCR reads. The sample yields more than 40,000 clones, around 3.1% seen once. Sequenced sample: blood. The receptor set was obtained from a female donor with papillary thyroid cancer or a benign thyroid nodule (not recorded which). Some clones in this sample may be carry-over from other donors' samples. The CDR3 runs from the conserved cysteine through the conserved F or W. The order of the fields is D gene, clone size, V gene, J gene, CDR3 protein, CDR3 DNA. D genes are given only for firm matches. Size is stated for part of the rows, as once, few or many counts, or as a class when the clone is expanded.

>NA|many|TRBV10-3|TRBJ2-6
CAISERGTGANVLTF
TGTGCCATCAGTGAGAGGGGAACTGGGGCCAACGTCCTGACTTTC
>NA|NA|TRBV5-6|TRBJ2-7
CASTYSGTGFNEQYF
TGTGCCAGCACCTATAGCGGGACAGGGTTTAACGAGCAGTACTTC
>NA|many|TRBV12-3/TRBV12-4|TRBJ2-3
CASSLVEVADTQYF
TGTGCCAGCAGTTTGGTGGAAGTCGCAGATACGCAGTATTTT
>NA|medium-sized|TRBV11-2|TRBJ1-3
CASSLIASGNTIYF
TGTGCCAGCAGCTTAATCGCTTCTGGAAACACCATATATTTT
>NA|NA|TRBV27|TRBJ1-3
CASSYSRSSGNTIYF
TGTGCCAGCAGTTACTCGCGCAGCTCTGGAAACACCATATATTTT
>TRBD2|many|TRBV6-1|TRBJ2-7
CASSSTSGSSYEQYF
TGTGCCAGCAGTTCGACTAGCGGGAGCTCCTACGAGCAGTACTTC
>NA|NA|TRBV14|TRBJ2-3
CASSQDMDKPDTQYF
TGTGCCAGCAGCCAAGATATGGACAAGCCTGATACGCAGTATTTT
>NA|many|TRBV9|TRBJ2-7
CASSVGGRGAYEQYF
TGTGCCAGCAGCGTAGGGGGGAGGGGGGCCTACGAGCAGTACTTC
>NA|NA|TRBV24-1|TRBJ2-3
CATSDDRTITDTQYF
TGTGCCACCAGTGATGATCGGACTATCACAGATACGCAGTATTTT
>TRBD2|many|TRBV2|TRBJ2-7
CASSESGLASNEQYF
TGTGCCAGCAGTGAATCGGGACTAGCTTCCAACGAGCAGTACTTC
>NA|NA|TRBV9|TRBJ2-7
CASSGDGYEQYF
TGTGCCAGCAGCGGGGACGGTTACGAGCAGTACTTC
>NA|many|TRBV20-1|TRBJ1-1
CSARKGSTEAFF
TGCAGTGCTAGAAAGGGGAGTACTGAAGCTTTCTTT
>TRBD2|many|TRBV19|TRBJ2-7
CASSNGLAGTYEQYF
TGTGCCAGTAGTAATGGTCTAGCGGGTACCTACGAGCAGTACTTC
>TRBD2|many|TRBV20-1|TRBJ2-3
CSAIRRTSGRVGDTQYF
TGCAGTGCTATAAGGAGGACTAGCGGGCGAGTCGGGGATACGCAGTATTTT
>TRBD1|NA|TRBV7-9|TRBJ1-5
CASTRGTGQGQPQHF
TGTGCCAGCACCCGAGGGACAGGGCAGGGCCAGCCCCAGCATTTT
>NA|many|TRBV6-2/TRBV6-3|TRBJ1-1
CASSYPPGSEAFF
TGTGCCAGCAGTTACCCCCCGGGCTCGGAAGCTTTCTTT
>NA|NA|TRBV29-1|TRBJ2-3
CSVESGDTQYF
TGCAGCGTTGAATCCGGTGATACGCAGTATTTT
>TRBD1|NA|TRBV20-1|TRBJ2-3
CSGPRDRGTDTQYF
TGCAGTGGTCCGCGGGACAGGGGCACAGATACGCAGTATTTT
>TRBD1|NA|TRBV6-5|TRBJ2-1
CASSYSPTGTYNEQFF
TGTGCCAGCAGTTACTCCCCGACAGGGACCTACAATGAGCAGTTCTTC
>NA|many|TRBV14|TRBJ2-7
CASSQVPGGEQYF
TGTGCCAGCAGCCAAGTGCCCGGGGGTGAGCAGTACTTC
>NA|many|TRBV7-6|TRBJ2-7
CASSLAGYSSYEQYF
TGTGCCAGCAGCTTAGCGGGGTACAGCTCCTACGAGCAGTACTTC
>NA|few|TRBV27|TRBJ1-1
CASSFMGNTEAFF
TGTGCCAGCAGTTTTATGGGAAACACTGAAGCTTTCTTT
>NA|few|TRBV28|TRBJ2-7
CASKGDNQYEQYF
TGTGCCAGCAAAGGGGACAACCAATACGAGCAGTACTTC
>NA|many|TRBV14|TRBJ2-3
CASSHLRGADTQYF
TGTGCCAGCAGCCATCTAAGGGGGGCAGATACGCAGTATTTT
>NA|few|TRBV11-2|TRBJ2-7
CASSARRGSEQYF
TGTGCCAGCAGCGCGAGACGGGGAAGCGAGCAGTACTTC
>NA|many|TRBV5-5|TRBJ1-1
CASSFDPGNTEAFF
TGTGCCAGCAGCTTTGACCCAGGGAACACTGAAGCTTTCTTT
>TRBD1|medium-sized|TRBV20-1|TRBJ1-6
CSAAKQGARSPLHF
TGCAGTGCTGCTAAACAGGGGGCAAGATCACCCCTCCACTTT
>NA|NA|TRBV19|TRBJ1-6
CASSENGGIGGSPLHF
TGTGCCAGTAGCGAGAACGGGGGTATTGGGGGTTCACCCCTCCACTTT
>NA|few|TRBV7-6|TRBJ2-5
CASSLATQETQYF
TGTGCCAGCAGCTTAGCGACTCAAGAGACCCAGTACTTC
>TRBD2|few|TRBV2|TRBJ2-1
CASGRLAGDNEQFF
TGTGCCAGCGGTCGACTAGCGGGAGACAATGAGCAGTTCTTC
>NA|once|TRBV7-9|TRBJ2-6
CASSDYGANVLTF
TGTGCCAGTAGCGACTATGGGGCCAACGTCCTGACTTTC
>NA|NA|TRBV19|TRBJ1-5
CASSIEQGQPQHF
TGTGCCAGTAGTATAGAGCAAGGACAGCCCCAGCATTTT
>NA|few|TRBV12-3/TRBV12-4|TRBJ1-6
CASSLARYNSPLHF
TGTGCCAGCAGTTTGGCCAGGTATAATTCACCCCTCCACTTT
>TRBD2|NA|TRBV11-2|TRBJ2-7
CASSRRLAGIYEQYF
TGTGCCAGCAGCCGAAGACTAGCGGGGATCTACGAGCAGTACTTC
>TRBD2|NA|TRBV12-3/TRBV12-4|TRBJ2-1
CVSSAQLAGYYNEQFF
TGTGTCAGCAGTGCACAACTAGCGGGTTACTACAATGAGCAGTTCTTC
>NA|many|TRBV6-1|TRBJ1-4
CASRDTNEKLFF
TGTGCCAGCAGGGATACTAATGAAAAACTGTTTTTT
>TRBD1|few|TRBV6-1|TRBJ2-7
CASSARQGVYEQYF
TGTGCCAGCAGTGCGCGGCAGGGGGTCTACGAGCAGTACTTC
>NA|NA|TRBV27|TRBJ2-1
CASSFRTANNEQFF
TGTGCCAGCAGTTTTAGGACAGCCAATAATGAGCAGTTCTTC
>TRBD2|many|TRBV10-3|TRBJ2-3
CAISEFGTSVSTDTQYF
TGTGCCATCAGTGAGTTCGGGACTAGCGTTAGCACAGATACGCAGTATTTT
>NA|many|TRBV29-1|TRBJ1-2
CSVGLQGYGYTF
TGCAGCGTTGGCCTACAGGGCTATGGCTACACCTTC
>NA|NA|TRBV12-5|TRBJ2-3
CASGLGSGNADTQYF
TGTGCTAGTGGTTTGGGGTCGGGAAACGCAGATACGCAGTATTTT
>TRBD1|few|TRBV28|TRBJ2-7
CASIRDRGRWNF
TGTGCCAGCATTCGGGACAGGGGGCGGTGGAACTTC
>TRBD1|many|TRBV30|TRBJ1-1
CAWLGTGTEAFF
TGTGCCTGGCTCGGGACAGGGACTGAAGCTTTCTTT
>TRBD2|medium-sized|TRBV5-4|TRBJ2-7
CASSKGLAGGEQYF
TGTGCCAGCAGTAAAGGACTAGCGGGAGGGGAGCAGTACTTC
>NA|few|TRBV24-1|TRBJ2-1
CATSDLGSFNEQFF
TGTGCCACCAGTGATCTAGGGTCCTTCAATGAGCAGTTCTTC
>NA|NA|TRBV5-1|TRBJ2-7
CASSLVAGYYEQYF
TGCGCCAGCAGCTTGGTAGCAGGGTACTACGAGCAGTACTTC
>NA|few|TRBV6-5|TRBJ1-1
CASSYSGIKMNTEAFF
TGTGCCAGCAGTTACTCAGGTATCAAGATGAACACTGAAGCTTTCTTT
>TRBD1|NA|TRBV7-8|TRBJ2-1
CASTRGQGQFF
TGTGCCAGCACCCGAGGACAGGGGCAGTTCTTC
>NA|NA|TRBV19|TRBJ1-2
CASSGAALGYTF
TGTGCCAGTTCCGGGGCGGCCCTCGGCTACACCTTC
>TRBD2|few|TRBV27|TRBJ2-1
CASSTAGGYNEQFF
TGTGCCAGCAGTACAGCGGGGGGGTACAATGAGCAGTTCTTC
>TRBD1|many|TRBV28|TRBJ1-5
CASSSSFGQGNQPQHF
TGTGCCAGCAGTTCCTCTTTCGGACAGGGGAATCAGCCCCAGCATTTT
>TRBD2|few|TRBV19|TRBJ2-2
CASSIWGGYTGELFF
TGTGCCAGTAGTATATGGGGGGGATACACCGGGGAGCTGTTTTTT
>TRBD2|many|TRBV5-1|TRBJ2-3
CASSGLAGDTQYF
TGCGCCAGCAGCGGACTAGCGGGAGATACGCAGTATTTT
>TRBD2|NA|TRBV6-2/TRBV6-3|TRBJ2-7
CASLEHRASGNSYEQYF
TGTGCCAGCCTCGAACACCGGGCTAGCGGCAATTCCTACGAGCAGTACTTC
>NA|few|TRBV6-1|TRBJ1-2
CASSRDTRRDYGYTF
TGTGCCAGCAGCCGGGACACAAGAAGGGACTATGGCTACACCTTC